This T cell receptor (beta chain) was sequenced for a study of post-analysis software for immune sequencing data. Study-level background: Progressive-relapsing, secondary progressive and relapsing-remitting multiple sclerosis were among the disease courses included. Study findings and constraints: Comparison of patients with controls showed about 5 TRBV segments more frequent in patients, TRBV5-6, TRBV5-1 and TRBV20-1 among them. Normalized Chao1 diversity was significantly reduced in patients versus controls.

In the case of this clonotype: Its target is unknown.

Unique molecular identifiers were carried by the TCR beta cDNA libraries. Each batch of roughly 1 to 11 million T cells produced some 450,000 cDNA molecules. A single record per CDR3 protein comes from TCRdb applying MiXCR to the PCR reads. This table has roughly 430,000 distinct CDR3 sequences, roughly 40% appearing once. CDR1 and CDR2 (germline): ENHRY, SYGVKD. The trim removed 2 bases at V and 3 bases at J, leaving 9 bases unmatched. The CDR3 is made up of 16 amino acids. The TCR originated in a girl aged 2 to 9 with multiple sclerosis. The sequencing input was blood. The V and J genes are TRBV10-3 and TRBJ2-7; 8 positions match TRBD2. This CDR3 is CAISEGVSGTIYEQYF. The CDR3 nucleotides are TGTGCCATCAGTGAGGGGGTTAGCGGGACCATCTACGAGCAGTACTTC.